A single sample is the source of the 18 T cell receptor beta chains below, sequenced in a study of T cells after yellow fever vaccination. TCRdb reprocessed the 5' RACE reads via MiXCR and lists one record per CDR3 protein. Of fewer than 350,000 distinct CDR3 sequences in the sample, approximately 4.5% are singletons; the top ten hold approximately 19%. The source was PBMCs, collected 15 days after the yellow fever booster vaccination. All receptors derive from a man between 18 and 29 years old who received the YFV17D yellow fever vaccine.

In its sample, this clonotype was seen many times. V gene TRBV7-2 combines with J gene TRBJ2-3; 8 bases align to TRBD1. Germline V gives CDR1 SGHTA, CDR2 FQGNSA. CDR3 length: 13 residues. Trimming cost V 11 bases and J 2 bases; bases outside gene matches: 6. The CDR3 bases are TGTGCCGCAGGGGGCAGGGTCACAGATACGCAGTATTTT. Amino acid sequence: CAAGGRVTDTQYF.

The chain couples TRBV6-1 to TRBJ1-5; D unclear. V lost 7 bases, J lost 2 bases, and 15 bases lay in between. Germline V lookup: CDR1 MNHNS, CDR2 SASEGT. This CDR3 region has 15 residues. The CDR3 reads CASKYSPSGNQPQHF. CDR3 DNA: TGTGCCAGCAAATACAGCCCTTCGGGCAATCAGCCCCAGCATTTT.

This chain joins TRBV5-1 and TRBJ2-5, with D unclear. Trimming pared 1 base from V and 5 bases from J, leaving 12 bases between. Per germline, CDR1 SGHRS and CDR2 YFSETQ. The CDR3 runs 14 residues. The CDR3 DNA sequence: TGCGCCAGCAGCTTGTTTGGCCAAACGGAGACCCAGTACTTC. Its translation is CASSLFGQTETQYF.

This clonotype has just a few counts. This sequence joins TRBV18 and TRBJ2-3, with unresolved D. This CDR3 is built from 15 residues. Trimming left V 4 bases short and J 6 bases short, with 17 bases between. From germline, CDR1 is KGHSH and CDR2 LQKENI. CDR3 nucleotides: TGTGCCAGCTCACTCCGGGCTCTTCCTGGGGATACGCAGTATTTT. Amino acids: CASSLRALPGDTQYF.

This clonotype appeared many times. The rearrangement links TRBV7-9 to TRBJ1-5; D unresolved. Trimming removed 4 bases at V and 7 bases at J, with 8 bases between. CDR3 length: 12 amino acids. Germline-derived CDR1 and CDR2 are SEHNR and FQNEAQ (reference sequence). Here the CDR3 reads CASSSPEQPQHF. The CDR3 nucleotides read TGTGCCAGCAGCTCCCCCGAACAGCCCCAGCATTTT.

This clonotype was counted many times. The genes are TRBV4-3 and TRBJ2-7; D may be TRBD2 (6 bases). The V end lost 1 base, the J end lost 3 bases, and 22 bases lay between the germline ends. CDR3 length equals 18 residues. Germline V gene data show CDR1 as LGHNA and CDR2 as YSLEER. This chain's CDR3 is CASSQGDSLTNFSYEQYV. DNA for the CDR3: TGCGCCAGCAGCCAAGGGGACTCCCTAACAAATTTTAGCTACGAGCAGTACGTC.

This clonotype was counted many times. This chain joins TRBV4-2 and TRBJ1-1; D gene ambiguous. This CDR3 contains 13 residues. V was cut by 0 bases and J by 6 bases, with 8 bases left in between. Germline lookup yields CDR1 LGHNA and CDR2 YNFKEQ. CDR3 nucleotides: TGTGCCAGCAGCCAAGAACGGGGATCTGAAGCTTTCTTT. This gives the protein CASSQERGSEAFF.

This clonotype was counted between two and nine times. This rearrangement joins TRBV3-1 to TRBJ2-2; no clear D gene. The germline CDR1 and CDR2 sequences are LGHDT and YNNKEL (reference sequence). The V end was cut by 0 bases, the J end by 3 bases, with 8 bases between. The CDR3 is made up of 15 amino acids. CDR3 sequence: CASSQDDWDTGELFF. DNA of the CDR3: TGTGCCAGCAGCCAAGATGACTGGGACACCGGGGAGCTGTTTTTT.

In DNA, the CDR3 is TGCGCCAGCAGTTGGATAGCGGGTCAGCCCCAGCATTTT. Translation gives CASSWIAGQPQHF. The chain carries TRBV5-1 and TRBJ1-5; D not certain. This CDR3 contains 13 residues. V lost 5 bases and J 6 bases, leaving 12 bases between the germline ends. Germline V gives CDR1 SGHRS, CDR2 YFSETQ.

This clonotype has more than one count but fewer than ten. The CDR3 here is CASNPLQGAGNTEAFF. For the CDR3, the DNA is TGTGCCAGTAACCCGCTACAGGGGGCGGGGAACACTGAAGCTTTCTTT. The chain couples TRBV19 to TRBJ1-1; 9 nucleotides line up with TRBD1. Trimming cost V 7 bases and J 1 base; bases outside gene matches: 10. CDR1 is LNHDA, CDR2 SQIVND, per germline (reference sequence). The CDR3 is made up of 16 amino acids.

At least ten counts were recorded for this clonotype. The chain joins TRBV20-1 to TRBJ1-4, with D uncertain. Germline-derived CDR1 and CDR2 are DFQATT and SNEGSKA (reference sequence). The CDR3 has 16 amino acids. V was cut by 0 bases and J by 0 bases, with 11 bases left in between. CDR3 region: CSARDRTIATNEKLFF. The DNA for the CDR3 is TGCAGTGCTAGAGATCGCACGATTGCAACTAATGAAAAACTGTTTTTT.

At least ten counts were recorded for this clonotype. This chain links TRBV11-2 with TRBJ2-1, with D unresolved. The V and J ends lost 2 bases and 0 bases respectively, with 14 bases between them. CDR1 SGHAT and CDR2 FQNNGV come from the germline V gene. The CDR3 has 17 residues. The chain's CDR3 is CASSLRLARSSYNEQFF. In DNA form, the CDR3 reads TGTGCCAGCAGCTTACGGTTGGCACGGAGCTCCTACAATGAGCAGTTCTTC. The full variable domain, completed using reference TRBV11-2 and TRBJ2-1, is EAGVAQSPRYKIIEKRQSVAFWCNPISGHATLYWYQQILGQGPKLLIQFQNNGVVDDSQLPKDRFSAERLKGVDSTLKIQPAKLEDSAVYLCASSLRLARSSYNEQFFGPGTRLTVL.

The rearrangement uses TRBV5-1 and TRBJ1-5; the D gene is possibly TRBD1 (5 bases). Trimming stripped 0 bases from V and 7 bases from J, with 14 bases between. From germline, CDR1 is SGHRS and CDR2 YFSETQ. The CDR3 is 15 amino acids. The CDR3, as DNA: TGCGCCAGCAGCTTGGGTCCAGGGCAAGGGCAGCCCCAGCATTTT. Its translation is CASSLGPGQGQPQHF.

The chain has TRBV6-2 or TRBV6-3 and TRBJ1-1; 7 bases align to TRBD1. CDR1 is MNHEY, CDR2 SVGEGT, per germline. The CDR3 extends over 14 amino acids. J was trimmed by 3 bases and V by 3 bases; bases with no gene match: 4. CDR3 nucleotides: TGTGCCAGCAGTTATGAGGGGGCTGACACTGAAGCTTTCTTT. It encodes CASSYEGADTEAFF.

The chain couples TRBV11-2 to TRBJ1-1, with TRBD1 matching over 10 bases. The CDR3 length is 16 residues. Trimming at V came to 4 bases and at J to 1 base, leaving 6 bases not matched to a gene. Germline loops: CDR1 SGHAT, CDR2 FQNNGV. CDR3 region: CASSWGGTGANTEAFF. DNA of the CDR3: TGTGCCAGCAGCTGGGGGGGGACAGGGGCGAACACTGAAGCTTTCTTT.

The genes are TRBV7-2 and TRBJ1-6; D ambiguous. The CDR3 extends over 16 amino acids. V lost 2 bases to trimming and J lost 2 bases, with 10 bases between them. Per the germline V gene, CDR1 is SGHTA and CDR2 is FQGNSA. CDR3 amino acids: CASSLSLGTYNSPLHF. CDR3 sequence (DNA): TGTGCCAGCAGCTTATCTTTGGGCACCTATAATTCACCCCTCCACTTT.

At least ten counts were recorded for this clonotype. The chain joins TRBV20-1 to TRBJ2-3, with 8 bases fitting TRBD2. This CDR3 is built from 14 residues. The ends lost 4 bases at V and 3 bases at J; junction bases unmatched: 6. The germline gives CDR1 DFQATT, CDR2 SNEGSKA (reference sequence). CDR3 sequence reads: CSAISGEETDTQYF. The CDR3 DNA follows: TGCAGTGCTATTAGCGGGGAAGAGACAGATACGCAGTATTTT.

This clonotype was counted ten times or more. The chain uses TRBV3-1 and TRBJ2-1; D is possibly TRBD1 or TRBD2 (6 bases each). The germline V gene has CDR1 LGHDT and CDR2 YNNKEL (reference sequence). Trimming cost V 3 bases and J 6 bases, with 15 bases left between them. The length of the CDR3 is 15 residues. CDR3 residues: CASSHLMGGPNEQFF. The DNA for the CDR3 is TGTGCCAGCAGCCACTTGATGGGGGGCCCCAATGAGCAGTTCTTC.